The rows below give T cell receptor beta chains drawn from one sample of a study of blood T cell repertoires in COVID-19. Measured with immunoSEQ multiplex PCR; TCRdb has only the in-frame clones, and not every one. This table has around 700,000 clones, more than 80% appearing once. Sample: peripheral blood. Receptors were obtained from a woman under 30 with acute or convalescent COVID-19. The CDR3 runs from the conserved cysteine through the conserved F or W. A D gene is named only where the DNA matches it firmly. Clone size is stated in some rows and not others, as once, few, many or a class when expanded.

d_gene	abundance	j_gene	v_gene	CDR3nt	CDR3aa
TRBD1	-	TRBJ1-2	TRBV5-5	TGTGCCAGCAGCATACTACCGCGGACAGGGGGTCATGGCTACACCTTC	CASSILPRTGGHGYTF
-	-	TRBJ1-2	TRBV9	TGTGCCAGCAGCGCCGGTCCCGGACAGAACTATGGCTACACCTTC	CASSAGPGQNYGYTF
-	-	TRBJ1-1	TRBV11-2	TGTGCCAGCAGCTTACGAGCAGGGCTCACTGAAGCTTTCTTT	CASSLRAGLTEAFF
-	-	TRBJ2-2	TRBV3-1/TRBV3-2	TGTGCCAGCAGCCGGGGGGATGGGACCGGGGAGCTGTTTTTT	CASSRGDGTGELFF
TRBD2	-	TRBJ2-4	TRBV7-2	TGTGCCAGCAGCAACCCCAGGGCTAGCGGGGGGGTAGACAAAAACATTCAGTACTTC	CASSNPRASGGVDKNIQYF
-	once	TRBJ1-2	TRBV25-1	TGTGCCAGCAGTGTTGGGAGGCCATATGGCTACACCTTC	CASSVGRPYGYTF
TRBD2	-	TRBJ2-1	TRBV7-2	TGTGCCAGCAGCTTAGCGGGGGGGAATGAGCAGTTCTTC	CASSLAGGNEQFF
-	-	TRBJ1-5	TRBV19	TGTGCCAGTAGTTTTCAGGCCGTACGGCCTCAGCCCCAGCATTTT	CASSFQAVRPQPQHF
-	-	TRBJ2-5	TRBV10-3	TGTGCCATCAGTGAGTCGAACAGGGAAGAGACCCAGTACTTC	CAISESNREETQYF
-	-	TRBJ1-5	TRBV13	TGTGCCAGCAGCGTAGGTCGGGGGGTGCCTCATCAGCCCCAGCATTTT	CASSVGRGVPHQPQHF
-	-	TRBJ1-3	TRBV7-9	TGTGCCAAGGGAGACTGGAGCTCTGGAAACACCATATATTTT	CAKGDWSSGNTIYF